A selection of T cell receptor beta chains follows, all from one sample in a study of human T cells and chemical hapten exposure. TCRdb redid the calling of the RACE reads with MiXCR, one entry per CDR3 protein. The table records some 180,000 distinct CDR3 sequences, around 20% of them present only once. Sample: whole blood, taken in connection with sensitization to the hapten diphenylcyclopropenone (DPC). The receptors shown here come from a woman aged 50 to 60 with alopecia areata. Some clones in this sample may be carry-over from other donors' samples. The conserved cysteine and the conserved F or W are not part of the CDR3 here. Fields, in order: V gene, J gene, CDR3 protein.

>TRBV20-1|TRBJ2-1
SASGPRVAIYNEQF
>TRBV5-1|TRBJ2-7
ASSWGIGGTEQY
>TRBV6-2/TRBV6-3|TRBJ2-2
ASTALAGMNTGELF
>TRBV29-1|TRBJ1-1
SVGTGGNTEAF
>TRBV29-1|TRBJ1-1
SVEAAIRTEAF
>TRBV9|TRBJ2-1
ASSPRLAGGRRDEQF
>TRBV20-1|TRBJ2-1
SAVDSSNEQF
>TRBV2|TRBJ2-1
ASMRRAFNEQF
>TRBV13|TRBJ2-3
ASSPRGLYTDTQY
>TRBV29-1|TRBJ2-3
SVAQGATDTQY
>TRBV19|TRBJ2-7
ASSKLAGAGVEQY
>TRBV30|TRBJ2-3
AWSRTTRMSTDTQY